This T cell receptor beta chain originates from a study of shared clonotypes between healthy human individuals. Between the trimmed V and J ends, which lost 2 bases and 2 bases, there was a span of 10 bases. The V gene's germline CDR1 is MDHEN and CDR2 SYDVKM. The CDR3 extends over 15 amino acids. Clones were read by immunoSEQ multiplex PCR, and TCRdb kept only the in-frame ones, dropping some. The table records a few million clones, 85% to 95% of them present only once. The sequencing sample was made of naive CD4+ T cells sorted from blood. Sample subset: CD45RA+ positively selected. This clonotype was sampled from a man aged 18 to 29 in good health. The chain combines TRBV28 with TRBJ2-4; either TRBD1 or TRBD2 may fit D (5 bases each). The CDR3, as DNA: TGTGCCAGCAGTTTAGGGGGTGCAACCAAAAACATTCAGTACTTC. It specifies CASSLGGATKNIQYF.